This T cell receptor beta chain is drawn from a study of blood T cell repertoires in COVID-19. Study background: COVID-19 samples, acute and convalescent, were from the United States, Italy and Spain. T cells, B-cell-depleted T cells, or PBMCs provided the cDNA or gDNA that served as material.

As handled by the study authors: Amplified reference gene primers provided the basis for estimating nucleated cell counts. Profiled with immunoSEQ multiplex PCR; TCRdb holds only in-frame clones, not every one. V and J calls and clone size are those listed in that table; D and trimming were worked out from the DNA. The sample has more than 55,000 clones, approximately 90% seen once. The CDR3 is made up of 13 amino acids. Trimming pared 6 bases from V and 1 base from J, leaving 9 bases between. The specimen sequenced was peripheral blood. The V call is TRBV12-3 or TRBV12-4, the J call TRBJ1-1; no firm D call. The TCR comes from a human donor with active COVID-19. The donor label of this sample is uncertain. The CDR3 DNA reads TGTGCCAGCAGGAATGCGCCGAACACTGAAGCTTTCTTT. It codes for CASRNAPNTEAFF.